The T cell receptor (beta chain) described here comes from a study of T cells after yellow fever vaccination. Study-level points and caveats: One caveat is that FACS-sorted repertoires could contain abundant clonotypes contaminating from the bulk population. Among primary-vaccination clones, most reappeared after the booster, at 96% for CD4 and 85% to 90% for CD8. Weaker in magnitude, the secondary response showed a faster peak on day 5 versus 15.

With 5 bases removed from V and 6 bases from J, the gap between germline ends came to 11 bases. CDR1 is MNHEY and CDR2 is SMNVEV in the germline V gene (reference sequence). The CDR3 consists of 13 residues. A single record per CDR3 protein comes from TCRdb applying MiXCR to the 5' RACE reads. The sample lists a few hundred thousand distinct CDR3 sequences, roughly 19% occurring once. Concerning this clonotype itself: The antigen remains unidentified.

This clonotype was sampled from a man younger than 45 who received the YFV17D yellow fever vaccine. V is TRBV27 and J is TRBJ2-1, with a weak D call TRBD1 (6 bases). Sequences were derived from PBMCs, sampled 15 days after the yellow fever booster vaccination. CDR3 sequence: CASSGTMINEQFF. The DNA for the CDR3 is TGTGCCAGCAGTGGGACAATGATCAATGAGCAGTTCTTC.